Listed here are 21 T cell receptor beta chains from one sample, sequenced in a study of tumour-infiltrating T cells in Burkitt lymphoma. Profiling relied on immunoSEQ multiplex PCR, and the TCRdb table lists in-frame clones only, not all of them. Altogether about 13,000 clones are present, approximately 85% being singletons, with the ten largest covering over 1.2%. The sample comprised tumor tissue. These receptors were obtained from a human donor with diffuse large B-cell lymphoma.

The V and J genes are TRBV4-3 and TRBJ1-2; the match to TRBD1 covers 10 bases. V lost 4 bases and J lost 2; bases outside the gene matches: 7. The CDR3 length is 16 residues. CDR1 LGHNA and CDR2 YSLEER come from the germline V gene. CDR3 region: CASSRQGGQGNYGYTF. CDR3 DNA sequence: TGCGCCAGCAGCCGCCAGGGGGGACAGGGGAACTATGGCTACACCTTC.

This chain connects TRBV10-3 to TRBJ1-2; 10 bases match TRBD1. There are 16 residues in the CDR3. Germline-derived CDR1 and CDR2 are ENHRY and SYGVKD. V lost 6 bases, J lost 5 bases, and 12 bases stayed unmatched. CDR3 loop: CAISPGTGVDQYGYTF. Written as DNA, the CDR3 is TGTGCCATCAGCCCGGGGACAGGGGTTGATCAGTATGGCTACACCTTC.

The chain carries TRBV2 and TRBJ1-4; D unclear. The V and J ends lost 7 bases and 0 bases respectively, with 12 bases between them. The CDR3 runs 15 residues. Per germline, CDR1 SNHLY and CDR2 FYNNEI. CDR3 amino acids: CASILTETTNEKLFF. The CDR3 nucleotides read TGTGCCAGCATTCTTACAGAAACAACTAATGAAAAACTGTTTTTT.

This clone showed up just a few times. The chain uses TRBV6-6 and TRBJ1-1; unclear D gene. The CDR3 contains 13 residues. V lost 0 bases and J 2 bases, leaving 4 bases between the germline ends. Germline V lookup: CDR1 MNHNY, CDR2 SVGAGI (reference sequence). This CDR3 is CASSYSVNTEAFF. CDR3 nucleotide sequence: TGTGCCAGCAGTTACTCCGTTAACACTGAAGCTTTCTTT.

The V gene is TRBV27, the J gene TRBJ2-1, with D hard to call. Germline V gene sequence: CDR1 MNHEY, CDR2 SMNVEV (reference sequence). CDR3 length: 13 residues. V shed 3 bases and J shed 5 bases, with 8 bases lying between them. The CDR3, as DNA: TGTGCCAGCAGTTTTGACGAGGACAATGAGCAGTTCTTC. This gives the protein CASSFDEDNEQFF.

This rearrangement joins TRBV19 to TRBJ1-5; D remains ambiguous. The V and J ends lost 0 bases and 15 bases respectively, with 12 bases between them. Per the germline V gene, CDR1 is LNHDA and CDR2 is SQIVND (reference sequence). The CDR3 contains 12 residues. CDR3 DNA sequence: TGTGCCAGTAGTATAGATTACGTCCCCACGCATTTT. This encodes CASSIDYVPTHF.

This chain joins TRBV5-1 and TRBJ1-1; D is ambiguous. The CDR3 is 15 amino acids. V lost 0 bases and J lost 0, with 9 bases in between. CDR1 is SGHRS, CDR2 YFSETQ, per germline. As DNA, the CDR3 is TGCGCCAGCAGCTTGGCGCCAGTAATGAACACTGAAGCTTTCTTT. Protein: CASSLAPVMNTEAFF.

The chain is built from TRBV6-4 and TRBJ1-5, with TRBD1 matching over 8 bases. J was trimmed by 0 bases and V by 2 bases; bases with no gene match: 12. Germline lookup yields CDR1 MRHNA and CDR2 SNTAGT. This CDR3 has 19 residues. The CDR3 spells CASSDPMTGASYSNQPQHF. CDR3 bases: TGTGCCAGCAGTGACCCTATGACAGGGGCGAGTTATAGCAATCAGCCCCAGCATTTT.

The chain joins TRBV6-5 to TRBJ1-5; 8 bases are shared with TRBD1. Per the germline V gene, CDR1 is MNHEY and CDR2 is SVGAGI. The junction had 4 bases not matched to a gene; V was cut back by 4 bases and J by 8 bases. This CDR3 contains 13 residues. Here the CDR3 DNA reads TGTGCCAGCAGTTTCGGACAGGGAGAGCCCCAGCATTTT. Translating it yields CASSFGQGEPQHF.

This chain joins TRBV6-6 and TRBJ1-1; D is unclear. V was cut by 6 bases and J by 5 bases, with 10 bases left in between. The germline V gene has CDR1 MNHNY and CDR2 SVGAGI (reference sequence). The CDR3 is 12 amino acids. DNA for the CDR3: TGTGCCAGCAGCCGCCGGTGGACTGAAGCTTTCTTT. Protein: CASSRRWTEAFF.

The rearrangement links TRBV28 to TRBJ1-5, with 8 bases lining up with TRBD1. Looked up from germline, CDR1 is MDHEN and CDR2 is SYDVKM. V lost 6 bases and J lost 4; bases outside the gene matches: 8. CDR3 length equals 15 residues. The DNA for the CDR3 is TGTGCCAGCAGCCGTGACAGGGGTGGGAATCAGCCCCAGCATTTT. Its protein product is CASSRDRGGNQPQHF. Together with reference TRBV28 and TRBJ1-5, the CDR3 gives the full variable domain: DVKVTQSSRYLVKRTGEKVFLECVQDMDHENMFWYRQDPGLGLRLIYFSYDVKMKEKGDIPEGYSVSREKKERFSLILESASTNQTSMYLCASSRDRGGNQPQHFGDGTRLSIL.

This clone appeared a few times. The chain employs TRBV9 and TRBJ1-1; no firm D call. The CDR3 length is 13 residues. Trimming removed 0 bases from V and 7 bases from J, with 10 bases in between. Germline V gene sequence: CDR1 SGDLS, CDR2 YYNGEE. CDR3 DNA: TGTGCCAGCAGCGTAGCGGTGTCGGGTGAAGCTTTCTTT. Translating it yields CASSVAVSGEAFF.

The V gene is TRBV5-8, the J gene TRBJ2-3; maybe TRBD2 (5 bases). This CDR3 has 15 residues. CDR1 and CDR2 from the germline V gene are SGHTS and YDEGEE. With 4 bases removed from V and 0 bases from J, the gap between germline ends came to 12 bases. The CDR3 spells CASSPSRGSTDTQYF. The DNA for the CDR3 is TGTGCCAGCAGCCCTAGCCGGGGTAGCACAGATACGCAGTATTTT.

This clone was counted once. V and J are TRBV10-3 and TRBJ1-5; D is unclear. This CDR3 contains 15 residues. V lost 6 bases to trimming and J lost 11 bases, with 23 bases between them. CDR1 is ENHRY and CDR2 is SYGVKD in the germline V gene. The CDR3 DNA reads as TGTGCCATCAGCAACGTTACCGGGCCCCAGCATACCCAGCATTTT. Its translation: CAISNVTGPQHTQHF.

The chain combines TRBV28 with TRBJ1-1; D not certain. V lost 7 bases, J lost 3 bases, and 12 bases lay in between. CDR1 MDHEN and CDR2 SYDVKM come from the germline V gene. The CDR3 is 13 residues long. CDR3 bases: TGTGCCAGCACGGACCTCCTCGACACTGAAGCTTTCTTT. This sequence encodes CASTDLLDTEAFF.

The rearrangement uses TRBV29-1 and TRBJ2-7; the D gene is possibly TRBD2 (7 bases). Germline V lookup: CDR1 SQVTM, CDR2 ANQGSEA. The CDR3 extends over 17 amino acids. Trimming removed 0 bases at V and 0 bases at J, with 18 bases between. CDR3 in amino acids: CSVEDFGEGGSSYEQYF. The CDR3 DNA sequence: TGCAGCGTTGAAGATTTCGGTGAGGGGGGGAGCTCCTACGAGCAGTACTTC.

This sequence joins TRBV19 and TRBJ2-7, with unresolved D. The germline V gene encodes CDR1 LNHDA and CDR2 SQIVND (reference sequence). The V and J ends lost 6 bases and 0 bases respectively, with 12 bases between them. CDR3 length: 14 residues. The CDR3 nucleotides read TGTGCCAGTAGCCAACCCGGTGTCTCCTACGAGCAGTACTTC. This gives the protein CASSQPGVSYEQYF.

This chain's CDR3 is CASSYLPNEQFF. DNA of the CDR3: TGTGCCAGCAGCTATTTGCCGAATGAGCAGTTCTTC. This chain links TRBV7-9 with TRBJ2-1; no firm D call. Germline V gene sequence: CDR1 SEHNR, CDR2 FQNEAQ (reference sequence). CDR3 size: 12 residues. Trimming removed 4 bases at V and 7 bases at J, with 8 bases between.

V is TRBV19 and J is TRBJ2-2; D perhaps matches TRBD2 (6 bases). The CDR3 has 16 residues. With 3 bases removed from V and 4 bases from J, the gap between germline ends came to 15 bases. Germline CDR1 reads LNHDA; CDR2 reads SQIVND (reference sequence). CDR3 sequence: CASSIGPGGSTGELFF. The CDR3 DNA follows: TGTGCCAGTAGTATCGGGCCTGGAGGGTCCACCGGGGAGCTGTTTTTT.

This clone was counted once. The V and J genes are TRBV7-9 and TRBJ2-7; D is undetermined. The germline V gene has CDR1 SEHNR and CDR2 FQNEAQ (reference sequence). Trimming left V 7 bases short and J 2 bases short, with 15 bases between. This CDR3 contains 14 residues. The CDR3 is CASTPPDGAYEQYF. The CDR3 DNA reads as TGTGCCAGCACCCCTCCCGACGGAGCCTACGAGCAGTACTTC. Full variable domain (outside the CDR3, taken from reference TRBV7-9 and TRBJ2-7): DTGVSQNPRHKITKRGQNVTFRCDPISEHNRLYWYRQTLGQGPEFLTYFQNEAQLEKSRLLSDRFSAERPKGSFSTLEIQRTEQGDSAMYLCASTPPDGAYEQYFGPGTRLTVT.

The V gene is TRBV10-2, the J gene TRBJ2-7; D remains ambiguous. Trimming removed 4 bases from V and 0 bases from J, with 10 bases in between. The length of the CDR3 is 14 residues. Germline V gene data show CDR1 as WSHSY and CDR2 as SAAADI. The CDR3: CASSVAGLSYEQYF. The CDR3 DNA follows: TGCGCCAGCAGTGTCGCTGGCCTCTCCTACGAGCAGTACTTC.